A single sample gave rise to the 11 T cell receptor beta chains below, sequenced in a study of T-cell memory formation after mild COVID-19. TCRdb redid the calling of the 5' RACE reads with MiXCR, one entry per CDR3 protein. The sample holds roughly 180,000 distinct CDR3 sequences, under 20% seen once. Sequencing was performed on PBMCs or a T cell subset sorted from them (not recorded which). The receptors come from a man in his late teens or twenties who had mild COVID-19 (a few samples of this study predate the infection). Cell type and time point are not known.

This chain uses TRBV11-1 with TRBJ1-1, with D unresolved. The CDR3 runs 14 residues. V dropped 3 bases and J dropped 1 base, with 9 bases sitting between them. Germline V gives CDR1 SGHAT, CDR2 FQDESV (reference sequence). DNA for the CDR3: TGTGCCAGCAGCTTTACTTCAGGGAACACTGAAGCTTTCTTT. This translates into CASSFTSGNTEAFF.

The rearrangement links TRBV19 to TRBJ1-1; D perhaps matches TRBD1 (5 bases). Germline loops: CDR1 LNHDA, CDR2 SQIVND (reference sequence). CDR3 length: 14 residues. The ends were cut back, 7 bases at V and 13 bases at J, with 25 bases in the middle. The CDR3 protein is CASTEGRTADLNFF. The CDR3 bases are TGTGCCAGTACCGAGGGGAGGACGGCCGATCTAAATTTCTTT.

This chain joins TRBV24-1 and TRBJ2-2; D possibly uses TRBD1 or TRBD2 (5 bases each). This CDR3 has 14 residues. The V gene lost 6 bases and the J gene lost 5 bases, with 12 bases spanning the gap. Germline V gene sequence: CDR1 KGHDR, CDR2 SFDVKD. The CDR3 DNA reads as TGTGCCACCAGTCCTAGCCCAGGGACCGGGGAGCTGTTTTTT. Its protein is CATSPSPGTGELFF.

J is TRBJ1-5 and V is TRBV6-2 or TRBV6-3; D is possibly TRBD1 (6 bases). Germline loops: CDR1 MNHEY, CDR2 SVGEGT. CDR3 length: 12 residues. V gave up 5 bases and J gave up 11 bases, with 13 bases separating them. The CDR3 DNA sequence: TGTGCCAGCAGTAACCTCGAGGGGGCCCAGCATTTT. It yields the protein CASSNLEGAQHF.

The chain has TRBV2 and TRBJ1-4; TRBD1 aligns across 8 bases. The germline gives CDR1 SNHLY, CDR2 FYNNEI. The CDR3 is made up of 13 amino acids. J lost 10 bases, V lost 2 bases, and 3 bases had no gene match. CDR3 coding DNA: TGTGCCAGCAGTGAACAGGGGGCGGGAAAACTGTTTTTT. Translating gives CASSEQGAGKLFF.

This chain connects TRBV28 to TRBJ2-4, with D maybe TRBD2 (5 bases). V was shortened by 7 bases and J by 0 bases, with 10 bases between the two germline ends. The germline CDR1 and CDR2 sequences are MDHEN and SYDVKM. This CDR3 has 14 residues. In DNA form, the CDR3 reads TGTGCCAGCACTTCTGGACTAGCCAAAAACATTCAGTACTTC. Its translation is CASTSGLAKNIQYF.

This clonotype was seen at least ten times. The chain is built from TRBV5-1 and TRBJ2-3; unclear D gene. Trimming took 0 bases from V and 4 from J, leaving 9 bases between them. There are 14 residues in the CDR3. Germline values: CDR1 SGHRS, CDR2 YFSETQ. The CDR3 loop reads CASSLGIPADTQYF. CDR3 in DNA: TGCGCCAGCAGCTTGGGGATCCCCGCAGATACGCAGTATTTT.

This clonotype has a handful of counts. V gene TRBV5-5 combines with J gene TRBJ2-2; D not certain. Trimming took off 3 bases at V and 4 bases at J, with 7 bases between the two ends. CDR3 length: 13 amino acids. The germline V gene encodes CDR1 SGHKS and CDR2 YYEKEE (reference sequence). The CDR3 here is CASSSTFTGELFF. CDR3 in DNA: TGTGCCAGCAGCTCCACTTTCACCGGGGAGCTGTTTTTT.

This clonotype showed up just a few times. CDR3 DNA: TGTGCCAGCAGCCGAGCGCGGGACAGCTCCTACGAGCAGTACTTC. This gives the protein CASSRARDSSYEQYF. J is TRBJ2-7 and V is TRBV6-2 or TRBV6-3; D is perhaps TRBD1 (7 bases). CDR3 length: 15 residues. From germline, CDR1 is MNHEY and CDR2 SVGEGT. V lost 6 bases to trimming and J lost 0 bases, with 15 bases between them.

V gene TRBV12-3 or TRBV12-4 combines with J gene TRBJ1-5; D is unclear. CDR3 length equals 15 residues. V lost 4 bases and J lost 3, with 13 bases in between. The CDR3 DNA follows: TGTGCCAGCAGTTCCCCAGGAAATTCCAATCAGCCCCAGCATTTT. Translated: CASSSPGNSNQPQHF.

This clonotype has a handful of counts. CDR3 sequence (DNA): TGCAGTGCTAGAACGGGGAGTGAGGACTATGGCTACACCTTC. Translated, it gives CSARTGSEDYGYTF. The V and J genes are TRBV20-1 and TRBJ1-2; D is undetermined. V lost 2 bases and J 3 bases, leaving 13 bases between the germline ends. CDR1 DFQATT and CDR2 SNEGSKA come from the germline V gene (reference sequence). This CDR3 has 14 amino acids.